This T cell receptor beta chain is from a study of blood T cells in healthy people across ages (dated by TCRdb to between 2015 and 2017). Study-wide context: In model experiments, template switching captured about one uniquely barcoded TCR beta cDNA molecule for every two T cells. The donors were divided into four age groups: young (average approximately 16 years), middle-aged (about 39), aged (around 67) and long-lived (82). Using the same blood draw, the study looked at two additional independent replicas of 1 million unique cDNA reads for two donors, one aged 18 to 30 and the other aged 80 or older. The study measured age-related changes in TCR beta repertoire diversity using deep sequencing normalized with unique cDNA molecular identifiers.

What the authors observed across the whole study: Since profiling was done on bulk unsorted PBMCs, naive and antigen-experienced compartments could not be conclusively compared. Estimates of total diversity based on one million sequenced T cells were regarded as lower bounds and as underestimates. Because donor CMV infection status was unknown, age-related changes in expanded clonotypes were potentially confounded. Compared with the aged group, the long-lived group had more naive CD4+ T cells, fewer expanded clones and increased TCR diversity, suggesting age selection. As age increased, observed TCR beta diversity per million T cells dropped in a roughly linear way, and a significant reduction was already evident by age 40. The percentage of naive T cells measured by flow cytometry correlated strongly with observed TCR beta diversity.

Per the germline V gene (reference sequence), DFQATT is the CDR1 and SNEGSKA is the CDR2. The CDR3, cysteine through phenylalanine, is 14 amino acids long. This entry keeps only the CDR3 DNA: 42 bases, framed from base 1. The V end gives up 5 bases and the J end 6 bases, leaving 8 bases in the junction not matched to a gene. Concerning this clonotype: This clone's antigen is unknown. Base-call qualities are not available, and no considerably larger clone is one nucleotide away.

The 39 donors, aged about 6 to 95 years, were systemically healthy Caucasian individuals from Russia. Each donor gave roughly 9 milliliters of peripheral blood, drawn into EDTA-treated Vacutainer tubes. Ficoll-Paque density-gradient centrifugation was used to isolate PBMCs, with at least 7 million per sample. Total RNA was extracted from PBMCs with Trizol reagent, with at least 6 micrograms obtained per sample. For every donor, flow cytometry on a PBMC aliquot measured the percentage of naive CD45RAhigh/CD27high T cells. Library preparation used 5' RACE. Sequencing relied on an Illumina HiSeq 2500. A second roughly 6 to 12 cycle PCR used a sample-barcoded 5' primer and a J-beta primer mix. A unique molecular identifier was introduced onto each TCR beta cDNA molecule by a template-switch 5' adaptor carrying 12 random nucleotides. At least 3 million CDR3-containing paired-end reads were obtained from each sample. All of the RNA was converted into first-strand cDNA using the Mint cDNA synthesis kit, with a TRBC-specific oligonucleotide serving as the primer. Following uracil-DNA glycosylase treatment, a first 18-cycle PCR with universal primers M1SS and BC2_uni_R was performed on all cDNA. In the source study's methods: Each sample was normalized by randomly selecting 1 million high-quality reads, each carrying a distinct molecular identifier. Reads with shared molecular identifiers were discarded instead of being binned into consensus sequences. MiTCR, run with a Q25 quality threshold and the strictest error-elimination algorithm, handled CDR3 identification, clonotype clustering and error correction. A nonparametric unseen species model with Euler transformation was used to estimate a lower bound on total TCR beta diversity. TCRdb passed the public sequencing reads through fastp at Q25 and MiXCR, retaining productive beta sequences. Identical CDR3 protein sequences are pooled into one entry, listed with their most common genes and DNA. Clone size and V and J calls follow TCRdb, not the original study. The sample records around 800,000 distinct CDR3 sequences, around 24% of which are singletons. Of the sample, less than 3.5% falls within the top ten clones.

These data also featured in a second study, about T cells of mothers and their children. According to the second study: Donors were nine systemically healthy Caucasian individuals: three mothers and their six children. cDNA synthesis consumed the entire amount of extracted RNA, loaded at roughly 1.5 ug RNA in each 15 ul reaction. In the second PCR, the M1S primer added sample barcodes and 2-4 random nucleotides. More than 8 million TCR beta CDR3 reads were obtained from each mother, and approximately 3 million reads were obtained from each child. Thymic selection similarly shapes TCR recombination output in related and unrelated pairs, with minor effect from inherited differences. Normalized repertoire overlap was always slightly but never significantly higher in related than unrelated mother-child pairs. Persistent microchimeric T cell clones were not detected, at a sensitivity of approximately 98 clones per million clonotypes. In the study, deep NGS was used to compare the TCR beta repertoires of mothers and children, and features distinguishing related mother-child pairs from unrelated individuals were sought. On average, the children were roughly 10 +/- 4 years old, while the mothers were approximately 40 +/- 4 years old. After adapter ligation with NEBNext reagents, the libraries were sequenced on Illumina HiSeq 2000 with 100+100 nt paired-end reads. To prevent cross-contamination, the mother and child libraries were prepared one month apart and sequenced in separate runs. Each donor had between about 450,000 and 2,100,000 distinct TCR beta clonotypes identified. Naive TCR beta clonotypes were estimated from low-frequency clonotypes matched to each donor's FACS-determined naive share, without sorting.

The sequence joins TRBV20-1 to TRBJ2-1, with 9 middle bases fitting TRBD2. Sequencing was done on a sample of blood. This sequence was found in a boy between 10 and 17 years old in good health. Here the CDR3 is given as CSAPGTSFSNEQFF. The DNA sequence is as follows: TGCAGTGCTCCCGGGACTAGCTTTTCCAATGAGCAGTTCTTC.